The 16 T cell receptor beta chains reported below all come from one sample, sequenced in a study of T cell repertoires in breast cancer. Blocking oligonucleotides added to a second nested PCR suppressed unpaired genes. Each CDR3 protein is one row after TCRdb ran MiXCR on the emulsion pairing reads. The table records around 43,000 distinct CDR3 sequences, 35% to 50% of them present only once. Paired alpha-beta TCRs of CD8+ T cells were analyzed by expanded emulsion RT-PCR. Sequencing was performed on CD8+ T cells. These receptors all come from a pool of human donors with breast cancer or a healthy control (not recorded which).

There are many counts of this clonotype. The chain carries TRBV3-1 and TRBJ2-7; D unclear. The CDR3 length is 16 residues. Germline values: CDR1 LGHDT, CDR2 YNNKEL (reference sequence). Deletions cut 0 bases from V and 3 bases from J, with 15 bases between. The CDR3 DNA reads TGTGCCAGCAGCCAAGATGTGGCCCGACCATACTACGAGCAGTACTTC. Translation: CASSQDVARPYYEQYF.

This clonotype is medium-sized. The CDR3 loop reads CASLQGNTEAFF. The CDR3 nucleotides read TGTGCCAGTCTACAGGGGAACACTGAAGCTTTCTTT. V and J are TRBV19 and TRBJ1-1; maybe TRBD1 (6 bases). V shed 8 bases and J shed 1 base, with 8 bases lying between them. The CDR3 is made up of 12 amino acids. Germline V gene lookup returns CDR1 LNHDA and CDR2 SQIVND (reference sequence).

Remarks on this clonotype: An end of the junction does not agree with germline; a read error may underlie this. V gene TRBV6-1 combines with J gene TRBJ2-2, with D maybe TRBD2 (5 bases). CDR3 size: 13 residues. CDR1 MNHNS and CDR2 SASEGT come from the germline V gene. The CDR3 DNA sequence: TGTGCCAGCAGTGAACTTCTTTCCGGGGAGCTGCTTTTT. It specifies CASSELLSGELLF.

The chain combines TRBV10-3 with TRBJ1-1; no reliable D call. The CDR3 covers 12 residues. Germline V gene sequence: CDR1 ENHRY, CDR2 SYGVKD. V lost 4 bases to trimming and J lost 9 bases, with 12 bases between them. The CDR3 here is CAISGTDAKAFF. For the CDR3, the DNA is TGTGCCATCAGTGGGACGGACGCTAAAGCTTTCTTT.

This clonotype was seen many times. The chain is built from TRBV27 and TRBJ2-1; D might be TRBD2 (5 bases). V dropped 4 bases and J dropped 6 bases, with 13 bases sitting between them. Germline loops: CDR1 MNHEY, CDR2 SMNVEV (reference sequence). The CDR3 covers 14 residues. The CDR3 sequence is CASSSEDSANEQFF. DNA for the CDR3: TGTGCCAGCAGTTCCGAGGACTCGGCCAATGAGCAGTTCTTC.

This clonotype was counted a few times. This rearrangement joins TRBV4-1 to TRBJ2-3; the match to TRBD2 covers 10 bases. The V segment lost 6 bases and the J segment 1 base; nucleotides outside the gene matches: 7. Germline loops: CDR1 MGHRA, CDR2 YSYEKL. The CDR3 contains 16 residues. The CDR3 DNA is TGCGCCAGCAGACCAGCGGGGGGGCGGGGCACAGATACGCAGTATTTT. Translating gives CASRPAGGRGTDTQYF.

Only a few counts were recorded for this clonotype. The rearrangement uses TRBV18 and TRBJ1-1; perhaps TRBD1 as D (5 bases). Trimming removed 3 bases at V and 4 bases at J, with 12 bases between. The germline gives CDR1 KGHSH, CDR2 LQKENI. This CDR3 comprises 14 residues. The CDR3 loop reads CASSPGRSGTEAFF. CDR3 sequence (DNA): TGTGCCAGCTCACCGGGACGGTCGGGCACTGAAGCTTTCTTT.

V and J are TRBV5-6 and TRBJ1-2, with 9 positions matching TRBD1. The length of the CDR3 is 13 residues. The germline gives CDR1 SGHDT, CDR2 YYEEEE. V gave up 4 bases and J gave up 6 bases; unmatched junction bases: 4. The CDR3 coding sequence is TGTGCCAGCAGCGGACAGGGGTGGGATGGCTACACCTTC. Encoded protein: CASSGQGWDGYTF.

The V call is TRBV4-2, the J call TRBJ2-5; D may be TRBD1 (6 bases). V shed 1 base and J shed 2 bases, with 11 bases lying between them. This CDR3 has 15 residues. Germline CDR1 and CDR2: LGHNA and YNFKEQ. The CDR3: CASSQGHRVQETQYF. CDR3 coding DNA: TGTGCCAGCAGCCAAGGACACAGGGTTCAAGAGACCCAGTACTTC.

Ten or more counts support this clonotype. This chain links TRBV28 with TRBJ1-1, with D uncertain. There are 15 residues in the CDR3. Germline values: CDR1 MDHEN, CDR2 SYDVKM. V shed 1 base and J shed 3 bases, with 12 bases lying between them. This CDR3 reads CASSLSPPGDTEAFF. In nucleotides, the CDR3 is TGTGCCAGCAGTTTATCTCCTCCGGGTGACACTGAAGCTTTCTTT.

A note on this clonotype: A junction end diverges from the germline sequence, so it may reflect a read error. This sequence joins TRBV4-3 and TRBJ1-2; TRBD1 aligns across 7 bases. Germline V gene sequence: CDR1 LGHNA, CDR2 YSLEER. The CDR3 spans 15 residues. The CDR3 loop is CAGSQGQVTHYGYTF. In nucleotides, the CDR3 is TGCGCCGGCAGCCAAGGACAGGTAACACACTATGGCTACACCTTC.

The V and J genes are TRBV4-2 and TRBJ1-3, with TRBD1 identical over 12 bases. The CDR3 sequence is 19 residues long. The J segment lost 2 bases and the V segment lost 7 bases, leaving 15 bases of the junction unmatched. The germline CDR1 and CDR2 sequences are LGHNA and YNFKEQ. CDR3 sequence (DNA): TGTGCCAGCAACATCACCGGGACAGGGGGCCTGAGGACTGGAAACACCATATATTTT. Translation: CASNITGTGGLRTGNTIYF.

Turning to this clonotype: A much larger clonotype is one base distant, so this may be a read error. This chain joins TRBV7-9 and TRBJ2-3, with no clear D. The CDR3 extends over 15 amino acids. Germline CDR1 and CDR2: SEHNR and FQNEAQ (reference sequence). This chain's CDR3 is CAGSPPGHRTDTQYF. The CDR3 DNA sequence: TGTGCCGGCAGCCCCCCGGGCCACCGCACAGATACGCAGTATTTT.

The chain is built from TRBV5-1 and TRBJ1-1, with D possibly matching TRBD1 (6 bases). The CDR3 has 14 residues. CDR1 SGHRS and CDR2 YFSETQ come from the germline V gene. V lost 4 bases and J lost 6, with 16 bases in between. The CDR3 sequence: CASSVGGLDPEAFF. CDR3 coding DNA: TGCGCCAGCAGCGTAGGGGGGCTAGACCCTGAAGCTTTCTTT.

The rearrangement links TRBV18 to TRBJ2-3, with 11 nucleotides matching TRBD2. CDR3 size: 18 residues. V lost 3 bases, J lost 3 bases, and 11 bases stayed unmatched. Germline loops: CDR1 KGHSH, CDR2 LQKENI. The CDR3: CASSPTPSGRSGTDTQYF. Written as DNA, the CDR3 is TGTGCCAGCTCACCTACTCCTAGCGGGAGGTCAGGTACAGATACGCAGTATTTT.

This clonotype came up many times. V usage is TRBV4-2 and J usage is TRBJ2-1; D is perhaps TRBD2 (5 bases). V lost 0 bases to trimming and J lost 7 bases, with 13 bases between them. The CDR3 is made up of 15 amino acids. CDR1 and CDR2 from the germline V gene are LGHNA and YNFKEQ. The CDR3 DNA sequence: TGTGCCAGCAGCCAAGAGGGCCCAACGGGGAATGAGCAGTTCTTC. This codes for CASSQEGPTGNEQFF.